These T cell receptor beta chains were read from a single sample in a study of CD8 T cells in Susac syndrome. TCRdb re-analysed the immunoSEQ multiplex PCR reads in MiXCR, keeping a single row per CDR3 protein. This table holds approximately 180,000 distinct CDR3 sequences, around 94% found once. Sequencing input: CD4+ T cells from PBMCs. These receptor sequences come from a human donor with Susac syndrome. The CDR3 runs from the conserved cysteine through the conserved F or W. The D gene is left open where the match is weak.

>TRBD1|TRBV19|TRBJ1-1
TGTGCCAGTACGACAGGGCCCACTGAAGCTTTCTTT
CASTTGPTEAFF
>-|TRBV3-1|TRBJ1-2
TGTGCCAGCAGCCCAAGATCGGGGCGAGATAACTATGGCTACACCTTC
CASSPRSGRDNYGYTF
>-|TRBV19|TRBJ1-2
TGTGCCAGTAGTAGTGACGGGGGGCCGAACTATGGCTACACCTTC
CASSSDGGPNYGYTF
>-|TRBV2|TRBJ1-2
TGTGCCAGCAGTGAACAGGGTCTTGGCTACACCTTC
CASSEQGLGYTF
>-|TRBV18|TRBJ2-1
TGTGCCAGCTCACCAAGTACTTCCAGCAATGAGCAGTTCTTC
CASSPSTSSNEQFF
>-|TRBV20-1|TRBJ2-1
TGCAGTGCTAGAGGAGGTGGGAGCTCCTACAATGAGCAGTTCTTC
CSARGGGSSYNEQFF
>-|TRBV30|TRBJ1-1
TGTGCCTGGAAATATTTTCAGGGAACTGAAGCTTTCTTT
CAWKYFQGTEAFF
>TRBD2|TRBV29-1|TRBJ2-1
TGCAGCGCCGGGCGGGGGGGCTTGGATGAGCAGTTCTTC
CSAGRGGLDEQFF
>-|TRBV12-3/TRBV12-4|TRBJ2-1
TGTGCCACCGGACCGTCCTACAATGAGCAGTTCTTC
CATGPSYNEQFF
>-|TRBV10-1|TRBJ1-1
TGCGCCAGCAGTGGAGGGGATCACACTGAAGCTTTCTTT
CASSGGDHTEAFF